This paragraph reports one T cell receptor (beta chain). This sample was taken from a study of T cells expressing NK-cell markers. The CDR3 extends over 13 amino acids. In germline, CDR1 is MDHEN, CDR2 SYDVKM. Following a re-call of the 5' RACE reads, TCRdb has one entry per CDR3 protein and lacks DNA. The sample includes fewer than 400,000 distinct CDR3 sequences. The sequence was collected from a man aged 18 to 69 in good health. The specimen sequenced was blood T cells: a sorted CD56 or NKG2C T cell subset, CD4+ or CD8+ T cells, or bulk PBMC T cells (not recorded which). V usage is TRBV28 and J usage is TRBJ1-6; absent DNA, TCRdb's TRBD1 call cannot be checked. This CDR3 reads CASSLTGPSPLHF.